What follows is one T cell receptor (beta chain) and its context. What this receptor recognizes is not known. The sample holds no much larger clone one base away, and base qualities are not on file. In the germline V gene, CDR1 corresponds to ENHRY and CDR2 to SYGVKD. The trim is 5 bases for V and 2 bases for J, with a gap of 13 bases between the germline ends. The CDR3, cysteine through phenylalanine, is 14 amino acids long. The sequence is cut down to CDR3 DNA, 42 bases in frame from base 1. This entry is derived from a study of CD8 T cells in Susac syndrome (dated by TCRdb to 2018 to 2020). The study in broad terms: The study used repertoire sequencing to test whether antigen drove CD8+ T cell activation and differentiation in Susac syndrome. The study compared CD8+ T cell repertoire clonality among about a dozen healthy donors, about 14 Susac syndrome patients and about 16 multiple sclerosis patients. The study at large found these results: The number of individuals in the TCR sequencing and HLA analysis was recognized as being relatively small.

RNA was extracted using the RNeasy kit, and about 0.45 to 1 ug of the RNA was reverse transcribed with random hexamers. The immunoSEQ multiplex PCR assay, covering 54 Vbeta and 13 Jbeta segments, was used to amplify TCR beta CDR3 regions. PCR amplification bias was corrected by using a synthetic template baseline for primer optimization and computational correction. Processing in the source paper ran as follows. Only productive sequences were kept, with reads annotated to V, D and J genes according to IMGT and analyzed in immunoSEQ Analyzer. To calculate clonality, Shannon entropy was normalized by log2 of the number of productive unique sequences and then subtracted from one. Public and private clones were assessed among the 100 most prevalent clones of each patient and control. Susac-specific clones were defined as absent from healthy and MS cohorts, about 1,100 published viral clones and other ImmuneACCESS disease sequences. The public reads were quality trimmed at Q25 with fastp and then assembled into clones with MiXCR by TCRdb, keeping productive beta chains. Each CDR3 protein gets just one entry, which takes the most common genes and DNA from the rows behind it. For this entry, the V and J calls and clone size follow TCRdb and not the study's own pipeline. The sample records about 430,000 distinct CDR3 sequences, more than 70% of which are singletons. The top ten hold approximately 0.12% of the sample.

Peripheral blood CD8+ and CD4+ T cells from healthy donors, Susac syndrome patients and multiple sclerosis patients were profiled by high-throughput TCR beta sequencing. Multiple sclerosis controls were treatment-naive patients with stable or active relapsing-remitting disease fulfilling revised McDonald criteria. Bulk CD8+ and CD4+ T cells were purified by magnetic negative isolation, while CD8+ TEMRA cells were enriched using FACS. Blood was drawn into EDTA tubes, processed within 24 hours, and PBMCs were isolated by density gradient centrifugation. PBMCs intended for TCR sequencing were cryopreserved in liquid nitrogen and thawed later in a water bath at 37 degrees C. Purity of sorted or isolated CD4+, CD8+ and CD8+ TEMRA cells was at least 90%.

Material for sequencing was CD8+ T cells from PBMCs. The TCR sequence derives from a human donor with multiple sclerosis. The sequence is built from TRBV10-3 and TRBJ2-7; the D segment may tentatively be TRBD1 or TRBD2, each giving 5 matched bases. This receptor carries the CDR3 CAISYGTLTYEQYF. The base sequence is TGTGCCATCAGTTACGGGACCTTAACCTACGAGCAGTACTTC.